A single TCR beta chain is shown here with its context. Antigen: not known. Trimming removed 6 bases from V and 1 base from J, with 13 bases in between. The CDR3 runs to 14 residues. Per the germline V gene, CDR1 is SNHLY and CDR2 is FYNNEI. Exclusion applied to patients with other autoimmune diseases, uncontrolled infections, pregnancy or lactation. The source of the sample is a study of Graves' ophthalmopathy and Graves' hyperthyroidism. Study-wide results and limits: Most thyroid-expanded clonotypes exceeding 0.001 frequency were also found in blood. Using a 13-signature model, the authors split ophthalmopathy from stable hyperthyroidism, with under 90% sensitivity and roughly 80% specificity.

CDR3 regions of TCR beta were amplified from RNA transcripts. Investigators did first-round RT-PCR with HTBI primers, then second-round multiplex PCR. TCRdb ran MiXCR on the multiplex PCR reads and lists one entry per CDR3 protein. This table has 600,000 to 650,000 distinct CDR3 sequences, 22% appearing once. The rearrangement joins TRBV2 to TRBJ2-7; D ambiguous. This clonotype was sampled from a woman between 18 and 29 years old with stable Graves' hyperthyroidism. Some clones in this sample may be carry-over from other donors' samples. The sample taken for sequencing was peripheral blood. This CDR3 is CASRFETQSYEQYF. CDR3 DNA: TGTGCCAGCAGATTCGAAACACAGTCCTACGAGCAGTACTTC.